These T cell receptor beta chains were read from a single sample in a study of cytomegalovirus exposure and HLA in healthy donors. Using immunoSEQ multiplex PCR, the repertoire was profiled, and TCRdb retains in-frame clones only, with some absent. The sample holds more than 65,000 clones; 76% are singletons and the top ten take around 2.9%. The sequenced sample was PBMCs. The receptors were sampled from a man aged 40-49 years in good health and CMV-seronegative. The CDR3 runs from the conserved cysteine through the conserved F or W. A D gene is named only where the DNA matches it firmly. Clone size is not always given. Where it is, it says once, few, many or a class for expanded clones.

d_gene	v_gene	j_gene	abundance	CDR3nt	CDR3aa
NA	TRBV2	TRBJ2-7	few	TGTGCCAGCAGAGTATCAGGGGGGCACCGCTACGAGCAGTACTTC	CASRVSGGHRYEQYF
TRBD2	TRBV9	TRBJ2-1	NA	TGTGCCAGCAGCGAAGGACTAGCGGGGCTCAATGAGCAGTTCTTC	CASSEGLAGLNEQFF
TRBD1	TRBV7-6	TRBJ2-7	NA	TGTGCCAGCAGCTTTTTTACCGGGACAGGGGGCGACGAGCAGTACTTC	CASSFFTGTGGDEQYF
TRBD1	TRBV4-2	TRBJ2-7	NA	TGTGCCAGCAGCCAAGGAGAAGGACAGGGACGGAACGAGCAGTACTTC	CASSQGEGQGRNEQYF
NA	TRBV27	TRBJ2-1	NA	TGTGCCAGCAGTTTATCGGGGGGCGGGGGATGGAATGAGCAGTTCTTC	CASSLSGGGGWNEQFF
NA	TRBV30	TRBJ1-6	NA	TGTGCCTGGAAAGAGGGTTCACCCCTCCACTTT	CAWKEGSPLHF
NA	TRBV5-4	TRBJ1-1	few	TGTGCCAGCAGCTTGCCGGGTCGGGGGAACACTGAAGCTTTCTTT	CASSLPGRGNTEAFF
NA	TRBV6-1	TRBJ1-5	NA	TGTGCCAGCAGTCTGGACAGCGGCAATCAGCCCCAGCATTTT	CASSLDSGNQPQHF
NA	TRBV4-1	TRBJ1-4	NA	TGCGCCAGCAGACAGGGCGGGGGTTCAGGTGAAAAACTGTTTTTT	CASRQGGGSGEKLFF
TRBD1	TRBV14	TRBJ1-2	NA	TGTGCCAGCAGCCGGGGACAGGGTAACTATGGCTACACCTTC	CASSRGQGNYGYTF
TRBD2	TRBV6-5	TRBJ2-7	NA	TGTGCCAGCAGTTACTCGGGGACTAGACACTACGAGCAGTACTTC	CASSYSGTRHYEQYF
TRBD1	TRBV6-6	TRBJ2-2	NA	TGTGCCAGCAGTTTGGGACAGGGTTCCACCGGGGAGCTGTTTTTT	CASSLGQGSTGELFF
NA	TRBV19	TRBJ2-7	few	TGTGCCTGCATGTCACAGGACACGCACGAGCAGTACTTC	CACMSQDTHEQYF
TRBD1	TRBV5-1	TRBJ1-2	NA	TGCGCCAGCAGCACCGGGACAGGGAGTGACTATGGCTACACCTTC	CASSTGTGSDYGYTF
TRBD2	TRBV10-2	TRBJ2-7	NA	TGCGCCAGCAACCGGGGACTAGCGGGGGGGCCGAGCTCCTACGAGCAGTACTTC	CASNRGLAGGPSSYEQYF
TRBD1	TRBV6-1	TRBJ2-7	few	TGTGCCAGCACTTTATCCGGGACAGGGGCCGACGAGCAGTACTTC	CASTLSGTGADEQYF
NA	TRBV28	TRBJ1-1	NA	TGTGCCAGCACCGAGGGGACTGGGGACACTGAAGCTTTCTTT	CASTEGTGDTEAFF
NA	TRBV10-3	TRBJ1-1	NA	TGTGCCATCAGTGACAGCTCGGGGACTGAAGCTTTCTTT	CAISDSSGTEAFF
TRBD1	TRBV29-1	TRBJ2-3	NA	TGCAGCGTCCGCATGACAGGGGTTGGGGCAGATACGCAGTATTTT	CSVRMTGVGADTQYF
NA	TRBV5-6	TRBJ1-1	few	TGTGCCAGCAGCCTCTATAACACTGAAGCTTTCTTT	CASSLYNTEAFF
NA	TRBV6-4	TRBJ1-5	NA	TGTGCCAGCAGTGAGAGTAGCAATCAGCCCCAGCATTTT	CASSESSNQPQHF
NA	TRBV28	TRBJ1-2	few	TGTGCCAGCAGTCCCTGGACAGCAGGCTATGGCTACACCTTC	CASSPWTAGYGYTF
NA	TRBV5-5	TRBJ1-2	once	TGTGCCAGCAGCGGGGGACACCTCTATGGCTACACCTTC	CASSGGHLYGYTF
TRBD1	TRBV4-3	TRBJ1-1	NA	TGCGCCAGCAGCCAAGAGGTAACAGGGGGCACTGAAGCTTTCTTT	CASSQEVTGGTEAFF
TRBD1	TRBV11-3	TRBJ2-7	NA	TGTGCCAGCAGTTCCGGGACAGGGAACGAGCAGTACTTC	CASSSGTGNEQYF
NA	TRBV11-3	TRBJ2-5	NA	TGTGCCAGCAGCTTGGAGGGGACAGTGATTGAAGAGACCCAGTACTTC	CASSLEGTVIEETQYF
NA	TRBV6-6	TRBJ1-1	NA	TGTGCCAGCAGTTACGGGGGCAGGGGTGAAGCTTTCTTT	CASSYGGRGEAFF
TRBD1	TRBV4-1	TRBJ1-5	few	TGCGCCAGCAGCGACAGGGGGGATCAGCCCCAGCATTTT	CASSDRGDQPQHF
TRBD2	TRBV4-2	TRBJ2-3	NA	TGTGCCAGCAGCCAACTTGGACTAGCGGGTTGGGCAGATACGCAGTATTTT	CASSQLGLAGWADTQYF
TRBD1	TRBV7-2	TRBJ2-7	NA	TGTGCCAGCAGCTCAAAAACAGGGGGCTTGTACGAGCAGTACTTC	CASSSKTGGLYEQYF
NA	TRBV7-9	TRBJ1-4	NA	TGTGCCAGCCGATACCTGGGAGGAAAAGATGAAAAACTGTTTTTT	CASRYLGGKDEKLFF
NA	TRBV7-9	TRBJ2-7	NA	TGTGCCAGCAGCTTCGCGGAGGTCCGCGAGCAGTACTTC	CASSFAEVREQYF
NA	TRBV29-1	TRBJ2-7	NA	TGCAGCGTTGGGGCCCAGGGTAGCGAGCAGTACTTC	CSVGAQGSEQYF
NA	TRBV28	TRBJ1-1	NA	TGTGCCAGCGGCAGTACTGAAGCTTTCTTT	CASGSTEAFF
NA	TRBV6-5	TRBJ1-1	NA	TGTGCCAGCAGTTACCAGGGCAGTCACACTGAAGCTTTCTTT	CASSYQGSHTEAFF
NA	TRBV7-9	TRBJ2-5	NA	TGTTCCAGCAGCTTTACAGTGGCGGGGGCTCGGGAGACCCAGTACTTC	CSSSFTVAGARETQYF
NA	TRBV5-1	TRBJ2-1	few	TGCGCCAGCAGCTTGGAGCGGGTCCCCTACAATGAGCAGTTCTTC	CASSLERVPYNEQFF
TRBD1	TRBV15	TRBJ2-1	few	TGTGCCACCAGCAGAGGGACAGGGGTGAGAAATGAGCAGTTCTTC	CATSRGTGVRNEQFF
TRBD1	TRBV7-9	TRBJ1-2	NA	TGTGCCAGCAGCTCCCACAGGGGAAGGGTCTATGGCTACACCTTC	CASSSHRGRVYGYTF
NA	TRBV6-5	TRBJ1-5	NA	TGTGCCAGCAGCAACCGCGATCAGCCCCAGCATTTT	CASSNRDQPQHF
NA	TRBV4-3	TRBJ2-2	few	TGCGCCAGCAGCCAAGACAGGAACACCGGGGAGCTGTTTTTT	CASSQDRNTGELFF
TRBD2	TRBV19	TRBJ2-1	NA	TGTGCCAGTAGTATCCGTAGGTTCCAGCGGGGGGCCTCCTACAATGAGCAGTTCTTC	CASSIRRFQRGASYNEQFF